One sample yielded the 18 T cell receptor beta chains listed below, sequenced in a study of shared clonotypes between healthy human individuals. Some clones are missing from TCRdb's copy, which holds only in-frame ones; the method was immunoSEQ multiplex PCR. The sample lists approximately 320,000 clones, over 75% occurring once. The material sequenced was memory CD8+ T cells sorted from blood. The subset here: CD45RO+ cells pooled with CCR7-negative TemRA cells. All receptors come from a man aged 18 to 30 in good health.

The CDR3 is CASSLTGEYTGELFF. CDR3 nucleotide sequence: TGTGCCAGCAGCTTGACAGGGGAGTACACCGGGGAGCTGTTTTTT. This sequence joins TRBV5-6 and TRBJ2-2; 7 bases are a match to TRBD1. After removal of 1 base from V and 3 bases from J, the junction contained 3 bases not matched to a gene. This CDR3 is built from 15 residues. The germline V gene encodes CDR1 SGHDT and CDR2 YYEEEE.

The chain carries TRBV2 and TRBJ2-7; D unresolved. V lost 8 bases, J lost 2 bases, and 10 bases lay in between. Germline V gene data show CDR1 as SNHLY and CDR2 as FYNNEI. The CDR3 consists of 12 residues. The CDR3 DNA reads as TGTGCCAGCGAAGGAGAAACCTACGAGCAGTACTTC. This codes for CASEGETYEQYF.

The genes are TRBV11-1 and TRBJ1-1, with 7 bases fitting TRBD1. CDR1 is SGHAT and CDR2 is FQDESV in the germline V gene (reference sequence). V was pared by 0 bases and J by 4 bases, with 5 bases of the junction left unmatched. This CDR3 region has 15 residues. The CDR3 loop is CASSLAPGQLTEAFF. Here the CDR3 DNA reads TGTGCCAGCAGCTTAGCCCCGGGACAGCTCACTGAAGCTTTCTTT. The full variable domain, with the rest looked up from reference TRBV11-1 and TRBJ1-1, is EAEVAQSPRYKITEKSQAVAFWCDPISGHATLYWYRQILGQGPELLVQFQDESVVDDSQLPKDRFSAERLKGVDSTLKIQPAELGDSAMYLCASSLAPGQLTEAFFGQGTRLTVV.

This chain uses TRBV6-6 with TRBJ1-1; no clear D gene. Germline-derived CDR1 and CDR2 are MNHNY and SVGAGI (reference sequence). This CDR3 contains 13 residues. V dropped 0 bases and J dropped 0 bases, with 2 bases sitting between them. CDR3 nucleotide sequence: TGTGCCAGCAGTTACTCCTTGAACACTGAAGCTTTCTTT. This codes for CASSYSLNTEAFF.

The gene calls are TRBV27 and TRBJ2-1; possible D gene TRBD1, 6 bases. Germline V gene sequence: CDR1 MNHEY, CDR2 SMNVEV (reference sequence). The CDR3 totals 13 residues. V lost 5 bases, J lost 9 bases, and 14 bases lay in between. The CDR3 nucleotides read TGTGCCAGCAGTCCGCAGGGGTTCAGTGAGCAGTTCTTC. It yields the protein CASSPQGFSEQFF.

The rearrangement links TRBV7-3 to TRBJ2-5; 8 bases line up with TRBD1. The CDR3 sequence is 16 residues long. From germline, CDR1 is SGHTA and CDR2 FQGTGA. Trimming took 5 bases from V and 4 from J; bases not matched to a gene: 12. The CDR3 spells CASSPSGQGARETQYF. The CDR3 nucleotides read TGTGCCAGCAGCCCCAGCGGGCAGGGGGCGAGAGAGACCCAGTACTTC. Supplemented by reference TRBV7-3 and TRBJ2-5, the full variable domain reads GAGVSQTPSNKVTEKGKYVELRCDPISGHTALYWYRQSLGQGPEFLIYFQGTGAADDSGLPNDRFFAVRPEGSVSTLKIQRTERGDSAVYLCASSPSGQGARETQYFGPGTRLLVL.

The chain joins TRBV6-5 to TRBJ1-1; possibly TRBD1 for D (5 bases). Germline CDR1 is MNHEY and CDR2 is SVGAGI. CDR3 length: 15 residues. V lost 0 bases to trimming and J lost 1 base, with 9 bases between them. The CDR3 DNA reads TGTGCCAGCAGTTACTCGCAGGGCGGGAACACTGAAGCTTTCTTT. Its translation: CASSYSQGGNTEAFF.

The V gene is TRBV15, the J gene TRBJ2-1; D gene ambiguous. Trimming cost V 0 bases and J 4 bases, with 4 bases left between them. Germline lookup yields CDR1 LNHNV and CDR2 YYDKDF (reference sequence). The CDR3 is 13 amino acids. The CDR3 nucleotides are TGTGCCACCAGCAGAGAGTGGTACAATGAGCAGTTCTTC. Translated: CATSREWYNEQFF.

The V gene is TRBV5-1, the J gene TRBJ1-1, with a weak D call TRBD1 (5 bases). V dropped 4 bases and J dropped 1 base, with 14 bases sitting between them. The CDR3 totals 15 residues. The V gene's germline CDR1 is SGHRS and CDR2 YFSETQ. The CDR3 bases are TGCGCCAGCAGCCTCCACCACAGGTCGAACACTGAAGCTTTCTTT. Its protein product is CASSLHHRSNTEAFF.

The J gene is TRBJ2-3, the V gene TRBV28; D is undetermined. V lost 2 bases to trimming and J lost 2 bases, with 8 bases between them. Per the germline V gene, CDR1 is MDHEN and CDR2 is SYDVKM. The CDR3 sequence is 14 residues long. The CDR3 is CASSLIGTTDTQYF. Here the CDR3 DNA reads TGTGCCAGCAGTTTAATCGGAACCACAGATACGCAGTATTTT.

This clone has only one observation. The chain is built from TRBV7-6 and TRBJ1-5; D is possibly TRBD1 (5 bases). Trimming shortened V by 5 bases and J by 9 bases, and 14 bases separated the two germline ends. Looked up from germline, CDR1 is SGHVS and CDR2 is FNYEAQ. The CDR3 is made up of 13 amino acids. The CDR3 region has the DNA TGTGCCAGCAGCCCAAGTGACAGTCGGCCCCAGCATTTT. Its translation: CASSPSDSRPQHF. Supplemented by reference TRBV7-6 and TRBJ1-5, the full variable domain reads GAGVSQSPRYKVTKRGQDVALRCDPISGHVSLYWYRQALGQGPEFLTYFNYEAQQDKSGLPNDRFSAERPEGSISTLTIQRTEQRDSAMYRCASSPSDSRPQHFGDGTRLSIL.

The CDR3 protein is CASSSPLLGTYEQYF. DNA of the CDR3: TGTGCCAGCAGCTCGCCATTACTGGGGACCTACGAGCAGTACTTC. The J gene is TRBJ2-7, the V gene TRBV13; D gene uncertain. The CDR3 length is 15 residues. The germline V and J ends were trimmed by 4 bases and 2 bases, with 15 bases remaining between them. Germline values: CDR1 PRHDT, CDR2 FYEKMQ (reference sequence).

The V gene is TRBV30, the J gene TRBJ2-5; 8 bases agree with TRBD1. The CDR3 loop spans 13 amino acids. Germline V CDR1 and CDR2: GTSNPN, SVGIG (reference sequence). Trimming removed 3 bases from V and 5 bases from J; junction bases left unmatched: 5. CDR3 coding DNA: TGTGCCTGGAGGGACAGGGATGGTGAGACCCAGTACTTC. Protein sequence: CAWRDRDGETQYF. Combining the CDR3 with reference TRBV30 and TRBJ2-5 gives the whole variable domain SQTIHQWPATLVQPVGSPLSLECTVEGTSNPNLYWYRQAAGRGLQLLFYSVGIGQISSEVPQNLSASRPQDRQFILSSKKLLLSDSGFYLCAWRDRDGETQYFGPGTRLLVL.

V is TRBV7-8 and J is TRBJ2-3; 11 nucleotides agree with TRBD2. The CDR3 covers 15 residues. After removal of 4 bases from V and 2 bases from J, the junction contained 2 bases not matched to a gene. Germline V CDR1 and CDR2: SGHVS, FQNEAQ. CDR3 sequence reads: CASSSTSGDTDTQYF. CDR3 DNA sequence: TGTGCCAGCAGCTCGACTAGCGGGGACACAGATACGCAGTATTTT.

The gene calls are TRBV7-9 and TRBJ1-2; D gene unclear. From germline, CDR1 is SEHNR and CDR2 FQNEAQ (reference sequence). This CDR3 spans 14 amino acids. Trimming pared 5 bases from V and 4 bases from J, leaving 14 bases between. The CDR3 region is CASSLDTMLYGYTF. The CDR3 region has the DNA TGTGCCAGCAGCCTTGACACGATGCTCTATGGCTACACCTTC.

The chain carries TRBV4-1 and TRBJ2-2, with D possibly matching TRBD1 (6 bases). V was shortened by 6 bases and J by 6 bases, with 14 bases between the two germline ends. Germline V gene data show CDR1 as MGHRA and CDR2 as YSYEKL. The CDR3 is 14 amino acids. CDR3 DNA sequence: TGCGCCAGCAGGCAACAGGGCAGCGCCGGGGAGCTGTTTTTT. Its protein is CASRQQGSAGELFF.

The chain employs TRBV18 and TRBJ2-5; 9 bases are shared with TRBD1. Germline V lookup: CDR1 KGHSH, CDR2 LQKENI. The CDR3 extends over 16 amino acids. V trimming: 1 base; J trimming: 4 bases; junction bases outside the gene matches: 7. CDR3 coding DNA: TGTGCCAGCTCACCACTCCGGGACAGGGTGGCAGAGACCCAGTACTTC. Amino acid sequence: CASSPLRDRVAETQYF.

The chain has TRBV7-8 and TRBJ2-7; perhaps TRBD2 as D (5 bases). Germline-derived CDR1 and CDR2 are SGHVS and FQNEAQ. This CDR3 contains 13 residues. V was trimmed by 5 bases and J by 11 bases, leaving 19 bases between them. The CDR3 nucleotides are TGTGCCAGCAGCCTAGGTAGGGATCGGGATAAGTACTTC. Residues: CASSLGRDRDKYF.